A single sample gave rise to the 13 T cell receptor beta chains below, sequenced in a study of blood T cell repertoires in COVID-19. TCRdb keeps only in-frame clones here, not all; method: immunoSEQ multiplex PCR. The table lists some 230,000 clones, approximately 84% of them singletons, with 3% to 3.5% in the top ten. Source material: peripheral blood. The origin of the receptors is a woman aged 30 to 39 who had recovered from COVID-19.

The chain joins TRBV24-1 to TRBJ2-5, with 7 nucleotides matching TRBD1. The germline V gene encodes CDR1 KGHDR and CDR2 SFDVKD. Trimming at V came to 2 bases and at J to 7 bases, leaving 6 bases not matched to a gene. The CDR3 is 14 residues long. DNA of the CDR3: TGTGCCACCAGTGATTCCCAGGGGGAAGCGACCCAGTACTTC. Translating gives CATSDSQGEATQYF.

The chain has TRBV29-1 and TRBJ2-4; D is ambiguous. There are 15 residues in the CDR3. The germline CDR1 and CDR2 sequences are SQVTM and ANQGSEA. Trimming took off 1 base at V and 0 bases at J, with 10 bases between the two ends. The CDR3 loop is CSVEGAAGAKNIQYF. The CDR3 bases are TGCAGCGTTGAAGGGGCCGCTGGAGCCAAAAACATTCAGTACTTC. Together with reference TRBV29-1 and TRBJ2-4, the CDR3 gives the full variable domain: SAVISQKPSRDICQRGTSLTIQCQVDSQVTMMFWYRQQPGQSLTLIATANQGSEATYESGFVIDKFPISRPNLTFSTLTVSNMSPEDSSIYLCSVEGAAGAKNIQYFGAGTRLSVL.

The chain recombines TRBV3-1 (or the pseudogene TRBV3-2) with TRBJ2-7, with TRBD1 as a possible D gene (6 bases). V dropped 4 bases and J dropped 2 bases, with 12 bases sitting between them. This CDR3 has 14 residues. Germline V gives CDR1 LGHDT, CDR2 YNNKEL (reference sequence). CDR3 sequence (DNA): TGTGCCAGCAGCCGCCTACAGGGTACCTACGAGCAGTACTTC. This encodes CASSRLQGTYEQYF.

The chain carries TRBV7-6 and TRBJ2-7; the D gene is possibly TRBD2 (5 bases). V lost 5 bases to trimming and J lost 2 bases, with 13 bases between them. This CDR3 has 14 residues. Germline V CDR1 and CDR2: SGHVS, FNYEAQ. CDR3 residues: CASSPGVVAYEQYF. The CDR3 coding sequence is TGTGCCAGCAGCCCCGGGGTAGTTGCCTACGAGCAGTACTTC.

The chain uses TRBV4-2 and TRBJ1-2; 8 bases agree with TRBD1. Germline CDR1 and CDR2: LGHNA and YNFKEQ. The CDR3 totals 15 residues. The V gene end was trimmed by 0 bases and the J gene end by 6 bases; junction bases not matched to a gene: 6. CDR3 coding DNA: TGTGCCAGCAGCCAAGATCGACAGGGGTTTAATGGCTACACCTTC. Translated, it gives CASSQDRQGFNGYTF.

The CDR3 coding sequence is TGTGCCAGCTCGGCTAGCGGGAGTAGTGGCGAGACCCAGTACTTC. Its protein is CASSASGSSGETQYF. This rearrangement joins TRBV7-6 to TRBJ2-5, with TRBD2 matching 10 bases. Trimming at V came to 8 bases and at J to 5 bases, leaving 11 bases not matched to a gene. There are 15 residues in the CDR3. CDR1 is SGHVS, CDR2 FNYEAQ, per germline. Together with reference TRBV7-6 and TRBJ2-5, the CDR3 gives the full variable domain: GAGVSQSPRYKVTKRGQDVALRCDPISGHVSLYWYRQALGQGPEFLTYFNYEAQQDKSGLPNDRFSAERPEGSISTLTIQRTEQRDSAMYRCASSASGSSGETQYFGPGTRLLVL.

The rearrangement uses TRBV19 and TRBJ2-7; a possible D gene is TRBD2 (6 bases). This CDR3 spans 14 amino acids. Trimming cost V 3 bases and J 2 bases, with 11 bases left between them. Germline V lookup: CDR1 LNHDA, CDR2 SQIVND (reference sequence). The CDR3 loop is CASSIQAGPYEQYF. The CDR3 coding sequence is TGTGCCAGTAGTATTCAAGCGGGTCCCTACGAGCAGTACTTC.

The rearrangement links TRBV24-1 to TRBJ1-2; D is unresolved. The ends were cut back, 1 base at V and 7 bases at J, with 6 bases in the middle. The CDR3 is made up of 12 amino acids. Looked up from germline, CDR1 is KGHDR and CDR2 is SFDVKD. Here the CDR3 reads CATSDFRGGYTF. Written as DNA, the CDR3 is TGTGCCACCAGTGATTTCAGAGGTGGCTACACCTTC.

Only a few counts were recorded for this clone. As DNA, the CDR3 is TGTGCCAGCAGCTTAGATATTACACGGCGGAATCAGCCCCAGCATTTT. Protein: CASSLDITRRNQPQHF. The rearrangement uses TRBV7-2 and TRBJ1-5; D ambiguous. The CDR3 loop spans 16 amino acids. Germline CDR1 is SGHTA and CDR2 is FQGNSA. Trimming took 1 base from V and 4 from J, leaving 14 bases between them.

The chain uses TRBV5-1 and TRBJ2-1, with 8 nucleotides matching TRBD2. The CDR3 is 15 amino acids. The junction had 3 bases not matched to a gene; V was cut back by 3 bases and J by 1 base. From germline, CDR1 is SGHRS and CDR2 YFSETQ. CDR3 nucleotide sequence: TGCGCCAGCAGCTCCGGGGGGGAGTCCTACAATGAGCAGTTCTTC. Amino acids: CASSSGGESYNEQFF.

This clone was detected a few times. V is TRBV18 and J is TRBJ2-2; D is possibly TRBD1 (5 bases). Trimming left V 4 bases short and J 6 bases short, with 15 bases between. Germline assignment: CDR1 KGHSH and CDR2 LQKENI. The CDR3 extends over 15 amino acids. The CDR3 protein is CASSLTDIRPGELFF. Here the CDR3 DNA reads TGTGCCAGCTCACTTACGGACATCAGACCCGGGGAGCTGTTTTTT.

This CDR3 reads CAWSRSWGAGGRNTIYF. CDR3 DNA sequence: TGTGCCTGGAGTCGATCGTGGGGGGCAGGGGGAAGAAACACCATATATTTT. V gene TRBV30 combines with J gene TRBJ1-3; the match to TRBD1 covers 7 bases. This CDR3 spans 17 amino acids. V was pared by 2 bases and J by 5 bases, with 15 bases of the junction left unmatched. From germline, CDR1 is GTSNPN and CDR2 SVGIG (reference sequence).

The chain uses TRBV5-4 and TRBJ1-2, with 8 bases that match TRBD1. The CDR3 length is 14 residues. The V segment lost 4 bases and the J segment 6 bases; nucleotides outside the gene matches: 8. CDR1 SGHNT and CDR2 YYREEE come from the germline V gene (reference sequence). The DNA for the CDR3 is TGTGCCAGCAGCACAGACAGGGGTTGGGATGGCTACACCTTC. This encodes CASSTDRGWDGYTF.